These 26 T cell receptor beta chains were sequenced from one sample in a study of cytomegalovirus exposure and HLA in healthy donors. Both 60 Vbeta primers and 13 Jbeta primers went into the PCR. Clones were sequenced by immunoSEQ multiplex PCR, and TCRdb holds only the in-frame ones, with some missing. The data contain roughly 98,000 clones, 75% to 85% of them singletons. The sample comprised PBMCs. All receptors derive from a man aged 18 to 35 in good health and CMV-seropositive.

J is TRBJ2-3 and V is TRBV6-1; 7 bases map to TRBD1. The CDR3 length is 15 residues. Germline V gene lookup returns CDR1 MNHNS and CDR2 SASEGT. The V gene end was trimmed by 2 bases and the J gene end by 1 base; junction bases not matched to a gene: 3. The CDR3 region is CASSERGQGTDTQYF. CDR3 nucleotides: TGTGCCAGCAGTGAAAGGGGGCAGGGCACAGATACGCAGTATTTT.

This clone has just a few counts. The CDR3, as DNA: TGCGCCAGCAGTGGCGGGGGGCTCGGGGAAGAGACCCAGTACTTC. Translated: CASSGGGLGEETQYF. The chain employs TRBV10-1 and TRBJ2-5; 8 bases line up with TRBD2. Per germline, CDR1 WNHNN and CDR2 SYGVQD (reference sequence). The length of the CDR3 is 15 residues. V trimming: 4 bases; J trimming: 3 bases; junction bases outside the gene matches: 7.

The CDR3 sequence is CASSSGGSQETQYF. In DNA form, the CDR3 reads TGCGCCAGCAGCTCGGGGGGTAGCCAAGAGACCCAGTACTTC. V is TRBV5-1 and J is TRBJ2-5; TRBD2 matches at 7 bases. V gave up 3 bases and J gave up 1 base; unmatched junction bases: 3. CDR1 is SGHRS and CDR2 is YFSETQ in the germline V gene. The CDR3 covers 14 residues. Full variable domain (outside the CDR3, taken from reference TRBV5-1 and TRBJ2-5): KAGVTQTPRYLIKTRGQQVTLSCSPISGHRSVSWYQQTPGQGLQFLFEYFSETQRNKGNFPGRFSGRQFSNSRSEMNVSTLELGDSALYLCASSSGGSQETQYFGPGTRLLVL.

This sequence joins TRBV19 and TRBJ1-1, with D possibly TRBD1 on 6 matching bases. The germline V gene encodes CDR1 LNHDA and CDR2 SQIVND (reference sequence). V lost 3 bases, J lost 0 bases, and 17 bases lay in between. The CDR3 is 17 residues long. Here the CDR3 reads CASSILTGGPLNTEAFF. The CDR3 coding sequence is TGTGCCAGTAGTATCCTTACGGGGGGCCCGTTGAACACTGAAGCTTTCTTT. The whole variable domain, filled in from reference TRBV19 and TRBJ1-1, reads DGGITQSPKYLFRKEGQNVTLSCEQNLNHDAMYWYRQDPGQGLRLIYYSQIVNDFQKGDIAEGYSVSREKKESFPLTVTSAQKNPTAFYLCASSILTGGPLNTEAFFGQGTRLTVV.

This clone was counted a few times. The DNA of the CDR3 is TGTGCCAGCAGCGAGGGAAGGGGGGGCTACGAGCAGTACTTC. This encodes CASSEGRGGYEQYF. The J gene is TRBJ2-7, the V gene TRBV9; weak D call: TRBD2 (7 bases). Germline CDR1 SGDLS, CDR2 YYNGEE. V was shortened by 3 bases and J by 3 bases, with 13 bases between the two germline ends. The CDR3 spans 14 residues.

This clone was seen more than once but under ten times. The rearrangement links TRBV27 to TRBJ1-6, with D perhaps TRBD1 (5 bases). This CDR3 spans 13 amino acids. Between the trimmed V and J ends, which lost 7 bases and 10 bases, there was a span of 14 bases. Germline CDR1 reads MNHEY; CDR2 reads SMNVEV (reference sequence). Here the CDR3 DNA reads TGTGCCAGCACCTGGGGGACTCGGTCACCCCTCCACTTT. Translation gives CASTWGTRSPLHF.

The DNA of the CDR3 is TGTGCCAGCACCACCACTATCTCCTACGAGCAGTACTTC. Translated, it gives CASTTTISYEQYF. The rearrangement joins TRBV28 to TRBJ2-7; D gene ambiguous. V was pared by 7 bases and J by 0 bases, with 10 bases between. CDR3 size: 13 residues. Looked up from germline, CDR1 is MDHEN and CDR2 is SYDVKM.

The chain carries TRBV30 and TRBJ1-4; 7 bases map to TRBD1. The V gene end was trimmed by 4 bases and the J gene end by 1 base; junction bases not matched to a gene: 3. The V gene's germline CDR1 is GTSNPN and CDR2 SVGIG (reference sequence). The CDR3 sequence is 14 residues long. CDR3 DNA: TGTGCCTGGACCCGACAGGGAACTAATGAAAAACTGTTTTTT. Translated: CAWTRQGTNEKLFF.

The sample holds a few counts of this clone. This chain joins TRBV4-1 and TRBJ2-7, with 8 nucleotides matching TRBD2. Germline CDR1 is MGHRA and CDR2 is YSYEKL. The CDR3 spans 16 residues. V gave up 0 bases and J gave up 3 bases; unmatched junction bases: 7. This chain's CDR3 is CASSQEGVRGDYEQYF. The CDR3, as DNA: TGCGCCAGCAGCCAAGAAGGGGTGCGGGGGGACTACGAGCAGTACTTC.

The chain uses TRBV29-1 and TRBJ2-3; 8 bases match TRBD1. V shed 4 bases, J shed 0 bases, and the junction held 6 bases outside the gene matches. CDR1 and CDR2 from the germline V gene are SQVTM and ANQGSEA. The CDR3 consists of 15 residues. As DNA, the CDR3 is TGCAGCGTTGTAGACAGGGGAACTAGCACAGATACGCAGTATTTT. It is translated as CSVVDRGTSTDTQYF.

V usage is TRBV7-2 and J usage is TRBJ1-2; D not resolved. The CDR3 loop spans 16 amino acids. The V and J ends lost 4 bases and 4 bases respectively, with 19 bases between them. Germline V gene sequence: CDR1 SGHTA, CDR2 FQGNSA. DNA for the CDR3: TGTGCCAGCAGCTCCCGAGGACTCGCTCGCGGCTATGGCTACACCTTC. Translating gives CASSSRGLARGYGYTF.

The chain carries TRBV5-6 and TRBJ2-5; TRBD2 might be the D (5 bases). Trimming took off 3 bases at V and 5 bases at J, with 14 bases between the two ends. CDR3 length equals 14 residues. The germline gives CDR1 SGHDT, CDR2 YYEEEE. CDR3 protein: CASSSDWVRETQYF. The DNA for the CDR3 is TGTGCCAGCAGCTCGGACTGGGTACGGGAGACCCAGTACTTC.

The chain carries TRBV5-1 and TRBJ2-7; 12 bases are a match to TRBD2. Germline V gene sequence: CDR1 SGHRS, CDR2 YFSETQ. V lost 4 bases, J lost 4 bases, and 6 bases stayed unmatched. This CDR3 is built from 15 residues. DNA for the CDR3: TGCGCCAGCAGCCCAGAAACTAGCGGGGGGTACGAGCAGTACTTC. It encodes CASSPETSGGYEQYF.

This clone was observed a few times. The chain is built from TRBV10-3 and TRBJ1-3; 7 bases match TRBD1. Per the germline V gene, CDR1 is ENHRY and CDR2 is SYGVKD. After removal of 2 bases from V and 5 bases from J, the junction contained 6 bases not matched to a gene. CDR3 size: 15 residues. The DNA for the CDR3 is TGTGCCATCAGTGAGAACACAGGGGCCAGAAACACCATATATTTT. Translated, it gives CAISENTGARNTIYF.

The chain employs TRBV5-6 and TRBJ2-2; 7 nucleotides agree with TRBD1. The CDR3 spans 16 residues. Germline V gene data show CDR1 as SGHDT and CDR2 as YYEEEE. After removal of 0 bases from V and 0 bases from J, the junction contained 2 bases not matched to a gene. Here the CDR3 DNA reads TGTGCCAGCAGCTTGGCAGGGGGATCGAACACCGGGGAGCTGTTTTTT. Translation: CASSLAGGSNTGELFF.

The V gene is TRBV15, the J gene TRBJ2-5; 8 bases match TRBD2. This CDR3 contains 15 residues. Germline CDR1 reads LNHNV; CDR2 reads YYDKDF (reference sequence). V shed 1 base and J 2 bases; nucleotides not matched to a gene: 3. The CDR3 region is CATSRAGGIQETQYF. CDR3 in DNA: TGTGCCACCAGCAGAGCGGGGGGGATACAAGAGACCCAGTACTTC.

V gene TRBV4-1 combines with J gene TRBJ2-7; the match to TRBD2 covers 14 bases. CDR3 length: 17 amino acids. V shed 4 bases, J shed 3 bases, and the junction held 8 bases outside the gene matches. The germline V gene encodes CDR1 MGHRA and CDR2 YSYEKL. The CDR3 loop is CASSPLLTSGGDYEQYF. CDR3 DNA: TGCGCCAGCAGCCCCCTCCTGACTAGCGGGGGGGACTACGAGCAGTACTTC.

The chain links TRBV5-1 to TRBJ2-3, with 8 nucleotides matching TRBD2. CDR1 is SGHRS, CDR2 YFSETQ, per germline. The CDR3 has 15 amino acids. V lost 0 bases and J lost 2; bases outside the gene matches: 2. The CDR3 DNA reads TGCGCCAGCAGCTTGGCGGGGGGGACCACAGATACGCAGTATTTT. Amino acid sequence: CASSLAGGTTDTQYF.

The chain combines TRBV5-4 with TRBJ2-1; 10 bases are a match to TRBD2. J gave up 1 base and V 0 bases, and 4 bases lay outside the gene matches. Germline values: CDR1 SGHNT, CDR2 YYREEE (reference sequence). The CDR3 is 17 residues long. The CDR3 coding sequence is TGTGCCAGCAGCTTGGGGGGGACTAGCGCTTCCTACAATGAGCAGTTCTTC. Translation: CASSLGGTSASYNEQFF.

The J gene is TRBJ1-1, the V gene TRBV5-1; 7 bases are a match to TRBD1. The CDR3 runs to 16 residues. V lost 1 base and J lost 0; bases outside the gene matches: 6. Germline loops: CDR1 SGHRS, CDR2 YFSETQ. CDR3 region: CASSLSPQGVNTEAFF. DNA for the CDR3: TGCGCCAGCAGCTTGTCTCCCCAGGGGGTGAACACTGAAGCTTTCTTT.

The rearrangement joins TRBV6-5 to TRBJ2-5; no definite D call. V lost 2 bases to trimming and J lost 2 bases, with 9 bases between them. Germline-derived CDR1 and CDR2 are MNHEY and SVGAGI. There are 14 residues in the CDR3. CDR3 in amino acids: CASSYNGIQETQYF. CDR3 sequence (DNA): TGTGCCAGCAGTTACAATGGCATTCAAGAGACCCAGTACTTC.

The chain employs TRBV19 and TRBJ1-4, with 10 bases aligning to TRBD1. CDR3 length: 14 residues. V shed 6 bases and J 8 bases; nucleotides not matched to a gene: 6. The germline V gene encodes CDR1 LNHDA and CDR2 SQIVND (reference sequence). DNA for the CDR3: TGTGCCAGTAGAAGTGGACAGGGGGGCGAAAAACTGTTTTTT. It yields the protein CASRSGQGGEKLFF.

This clone was recorded once. V is TRBV6-1 and J is TRBJ2-5; 8 bases line up with TRBD1. Germline assignment: CDR1 MNHNS and CDR2 SASEGT. The CDR3 is 12 amino acids. Trimming took 6 bases from V and 5 from J; bases not matched to a gene: 2. The CDR3, as DNA: TGTGCCAGCAGAAACAGGGGGGAGACCCAGTACTTC. The encoded protein is CASRNRGETQYF.

The J gene is TRBJ2-7, the V gene TRBV10-3; TRBD2 agrees at 7 bases. Germline-derived CDR1 and CDR2 are ENHRY and SYGVKD. V gave up 2 bases and J gave up 0 bases; unmatched junction bases: 7. CDR3 length equals 16 residues. This CDR3 reads CAISEKDGGSSYEQYF. The CDR3 nucleotides read TGTGCCATCAGTGAGAAGGACGGGGGGTCCTCCTACGAGCAGTACTTC.

The chain links TRBV5-1 to TRBJ2-3; perhaps TRBD2 as D (5 bases). The CDR3 spans 15 residues. Deletions cut 3 bases from V and 6 bases from J, with 17 bases between. Per germline, CDR1 SGHRS and CDR2 YFSETQ. CDR3 sequence: CASSYDRGRGDTQYF. The CDR3 nucleotides are TGCGCCAGCAGCTACGACCGGGGTCGAGGGGATACGCAGTATTTT.

This chain uses TRBV4-1 with TRBJ2-5; a possible D gene is TRBD1 (5 bases). The CDR3 runs to 18 residues. Trimming cost V 0 bases and J 1 base, with 18 bases left between them. Germline lookup yields CDR1 MGHRA and CDR2 YSYEKL. The CDR3 nucleotides are TGCGCCAGCAGCCAAGAACCCGGACCCCAGGGCCCCCAAGAGACCCAGTACTTC. It specifies CASSQEPGPQGPQETQYF.